This is a list of T cell receptor beta chains from one sample in a study of CXCR3-negative and CXCR3-positive naive CD8 T cells. TCRdb reprocessed the 5' RACE reads; each CDR3 protein has one entry and no DNA is given. The sample shows 100,000 or so distinct CDR3 sequences, and roughly 1.8% sits with its ten largest clones. The sequenced sample was naive CXCR3- CD8+ T cells from blood. These TCRs come from a human donor in good health. Some clones in this sample may be carry-over from other donors' samples. The CDR3 runs from the conserved cysteine through the conserved F or W.

j_call v_call cdr3_aa
TRBJ2-1 TRBV29-1 CSVNLTCNEQFF
TRBJ2-5 TRBV6-2/TRBV6-3 CASSYQETQYF
TRBJ1-5 TRBV10-2 CASSELSRSNQPQHF
TRBJ2-3 TRBV29-1 CSVPGLAGTSTDTQYF
TRBJ2-1 TRBV5-5 CASSSSGSSYNEQFF
TRBJ2-1 TRBV29-1 CSVEPPPAGQFF
TRBJ2-7 TRBV29-1 CSVERAGDEQYF
TRBJ1-6 TRBV6-5 CASSYINSPLHF
TRBJ2-7 TRBV28 CASSSSATVFYEQYF
TRBJ2-2 TRBV20-1 CSARDLVSNTGELFF
TRBJ2-5 TRBV28 CASSFRLAGTNQETQYF
TRBJ1-1 TRBV7-9 CASSPGVTEAFF
TRBJ1-5 TRBV28 CASSTRIKGQHNQPQHF
TRBJ2-3 TRBV7-3 CASSTTGSDTQYF
TRBJ2-7 TRBV3-1 CASSQPLMAEQYF
TRBJ2-1 TRBV11-3 CASSLAGGAVNEQFF
TRBJ2-2 TRBV7-6 CASSSRATGTGELFF
TRBJ2-1 TRBV7-6 CASSLGGVTYNEQFF
TRBJ2-5 TRBV7-6 CASSLAPLAGGRETQYF
TRBJ1-1 TRBV27 CASSFGRGNTEAFF
TRBJ2-1 TRBV6-5 CASSLGGAITREQFF
TRBJ2-7 TRBV6-2/TRBV6-3 CASRGTLPSNDEQYF
TRBJ2-7 TRBV29-1 CSVEIAGFYEQYF
TRBJ1-2 TRBV29-1 CSTEGQGSRRGDYGYTF
TRBJ2-7 TRBV5-5 CASSSLLAGVYEQYF
TRBJ1-2 TRBV9 CASRQYPVDSGLYGYTF
TRBJ2-1 TRBV27 CASSLVPNEQFF
TRBJ2-7 TRBV14 CASGTTAPGEQYF
TRBJ2-7 TRBV19 CASSIASAISEQYF